One sample yielded the 21 T cell receptor beta chains listed below, sequenced in a study of cytomegalovirus exposure and HLA in healthy donors. 13 Jbeta primers and 60 Vbeta primers were used for the PCR. TCRdb's copy holds only in-frame clones and misses some; the assay was immunoSEQ multiplex PCR. The repertoire includes 100,000 to 150,000 clones, approximately 80% of them detected once, and 1% sits in the top ten. The sample consisted of PBMCs. The source is a man aged 35 to 55 in good health and CMV-seronegative.

In its sample, this clone was seen once. The chain joins TRBV15 to TRBJ2-7; 9 bases match TRBD1. CDR3 length: 17 residues. Germline trimming cut 0 bases from V and 2 bases from J; bases unmatched to any gene: 8. CDR1 and CDR2 from the germline V gene are LNHNV and YYDKDF (reference sequence). The CDR3 loop reads CATSRDIIRDRAYEQYF. In nucleotides, the CDR3 is TGTGCCACCAGCAGAGATATAATCCGGGACAGGGCCTACGAGCAGTACTTC.

CDR3 region: CASSRDRSYNQPQHF. The CDR3 DNA reads as TGTGCCAGCAGTCGGGACAGGAGCTACAATCAGCCCCAGCATTTT. V and J are TRBV6-5 and TRBJ1-5, with TRBD1 matching 8 bases. CDR1 is MNHEY, CDR2 SVGAGI, per germline. The V gene end was trimmed by 5 bases and the J gene end by 3 bases; junction bases not matched to a gene: 6. CDR3 length equals 15 residues.

The chain joins TRBV6-8 to TRBJ2-1, with D possibly matching TRBD1 (7 bases). The germline V and J ends were trimmed by 2 bases and 3 bases, with 26 bases remaining between them. Germline CDR1 MNHGY, CDR2 SAAAGT. The CDR3 loop spans 20 amino acids. The chain's CDR3 is CASSYPAGRGEGANYNEQFF. CDR3 in DNA: TGTGCCAGCAGTTACCCGGCGGGGCGGGGAGAGGGGGCCAACTACAATGAGCAGTTCTTC.

On this clone: It is likely a read error, because the conserved phenylalanine at the end of the CDR3 is missing. This sequence joins TRBV7-2 and TRBJ1-1; 7 nucleotides match TRBD1. The CDR3 runs to 15 residues. Germline V gives CDR1 SGHTA, CDR2 FQGNSA. V shed 4 bases and J 6 bases; nucleotides not matched to a gene: 11. CDR3: CASSSGTAFLAEAFV. The DNA for the CDR3 is TGTGCCAGCAGCTCAGGGACAGCCTTTTTGGCTGAAGCTTTCGTT.

This sequence joins TRBV5-1 and TRBJ2-5; D may be TRBD1 (6 bases). The V end lost 1 base, the J end lost 5 bases, and 9 bases lay between the germline ends. The CDR3 contains 13 residues. Germline CDR1 reads SGHRS; CDR2 reads YFSETQ. Written as DNA, the CDR3 is TGCGCCAGCAGCTTGCGAACAGGGGAGACCCAGTACTTC. This gives the protein CASSLRTGETQYF.

The V call is TRBV19, the J call TRBJ1-3, with D perhaps matching TRBD1 (6 bases). V was shortened by 3 bases and J by 0 bases, with 9 bases between the two germline ends. The CDR3 loop spans 15 amino acids. CDR1 and CDR2 (germline): LNHDA, SQIVND (reference sequence). CDR3 residues: CASSILGASGNTIYF. CDR3 DNA: TGTGCCAGTAGTATTTTGGGGGCCTCTGGAAACACCATATATTTT.

A single count supports this clone. The V gene is TRBV10-3, the J gene TRBJ2-6; the D is unclear. The CDR3 has 14 amino acids. V gave up 2 bases and J gave up 0 bases, with 2 bases separating them. Looked up from germline, CDR1 is ENHRY and CDR2 is SYGVKD. CDR3 residues: CAISERSGANVLTF. For the CDR3, the DNA is TGTGCCATCAGTGAGCGCTCTGGGGCCAACGTCCTGACTTTC.

This clone has a handful of counts. This sample includes further DNA sequences coding for the same CDR3. This chain joins TRBV7-6 and TRBJ2-2; the D is unclear. CDR3 length: 14 amino acids. Germline V gives CDR1 SGHVS, CDR2 FNYEAQ. The V gene lost 2 bases and the J gene lost 1 base, with 5 bases spanning the gap. The CDR3 nucleotides read TGTGCCAGCAGCTTAACTGGGAACACCGGGGAGCTGTTTTTT. The encoded protein is CASSLTGNTGELFF.

This chain uses TRBV7-9 with TRBJ1-5, with 10 bases identical to TRBD1. Losses at the gene ends were 5 bases for V and 5 bases for J; bases not matched to a gene: 3. The CDR3 is 14 residues long. CDR1 SEHNR and CDR2 FQNEAQ come from the germline V gene (reference sequence). Here the CDR3 DNA reads TGTGCCAGCAGCGACGGGACAGGGGATCAGCCCCAGCATTTT. Protein product: CASSDGTGDQPQHF. Complete variable domain (other parts from reference TRBV7-9 and TRBJ1-5): DTGVSQNPRHKITKRGQNVTFRCDPISEHNRLYWYRQTLGQGPEFLTYFQNEAQLEKSRLLSDRFSAERPKGSFSTLEIQRTEQGDSAMYLCASSDGTGDQPQHFGDGTRLSIL.

The table lists this clone with a few counts. The rearrangement uses TRBV7-2 and TRBJ2-7; 7 nucleotides agree with TRBD2. Unmatched junction bases numbered 6, after V lost 5 bases and J lost 2 bases. From germline, CDR1 is SGHTA and CDR2 FQGNSA. The CDR3 has 14 residues. The chain's CDR3 is CASSNSGSAYEQYF. CDR3 coding DNA: TGTGCCAGCAGCAATAGCGGGTCCGCCTACGAGCAGTACTTC.

This sequence joins TRBV2 and TRBJ2-4; TRBD2 is a possible D gene (7 bases). Trimming pared 6 bases from V and 3 bases from J, leaving 15 bases between. Germline CDR1 reads SNHLY; CDR2 reads FYNNEI. The CDR3 is made up of 15 amino acids. In nucleotides, the CDR3 is TGTGCCAGCAGCGACATAGGGGGGGACAAAAACATTCAGTACTTC. It is translated as CASSDIGGDKNIQYF. Drawing the rest from reference TRBV2 and TRBJ2-4, the complete variable domain is EPEVTQTPSHQVTQMGQEVILRCVPISNHLYFYWYRQILGQKVEFLVSFYNNEISEKSEIFDDQFSVERPDGSNFTLKIRSTKLEDSAMYFCASSDIGGDKNIQYFGAGTRLSVL.

This clone showed up just once. The genes are TRBV7-3 and TRBJ1-1; D ambiguous. The V gene's germline CDR1 is SGHTA and CDR2 FQGTGA. V was shortened by 1 base and J by 6 bases, with 9 bases between the two germline ends. This CDR3 has 13 residues. CDR3 coding DNA: TGTGCCAGCAGCTTAAAACGGGGAGCTGAAGCTTTCTTT. It codes for CASSLKRGAEAFF.

The chain joins TRBV7-8 to TRBJ2-7; 13 bases map to TRBD2. This CDR3 has 17 residues. The V segment lost 3 bases and the J segment 3 bases; nucleotides outside the gene matches: 8. CDR1 is SGHVS and CDR2 is FQNEAQ in the germline V gene. CDR3 in DNA: TGTGCCAGCAGCTTCCCAGGACTAGCGGGAGAGCTCTACGAGCAGTACTTC. Translation: CASSFPGLAGELYEQYF.

The DNA of the CDR3 is TGTGCCAGCAGCCCTGCCTACGAGCAGTACTTC. It yields the protein CASSPAYEQYF. V and J are TRBV7-2 and TRBJ2-7; unclear D gene. There are 11 residues in the CDR3. Per germline, CDR1 SGHTA and CDR2 FQGNSA. V shed 5 bases and J shed 2 bases, with 4 bases lying between them.

This clone was detected only a few times. The chain couples TRBV6-1 to TRBJ2-7; D remains unclear. CDR1 and CDR2 (germline): MNHNS, SASEGT. Trimming cost V 1 base and J 3 bases, with 10 bases left between them. This CDR3 spans 14 amino acids. The CDR3 DNA is TGTGCCAGCAGTGAAGACGGCGGAGACTACGAGCAGTACTTC. Translating it yields CASSEDGGDYEQYF.

The chain recombines TRBV21-1 with TRBJ2-7; the table's TRBD2 call for D was not verified on the DNA. TRBV21-1 constitutes a pseudogene. This CDR3 has 17 residues. The CDR3 spells CASSKPSAGLYGYEQYF. CDR3 DNA sequence: TGTGCCAGCAGCAAACCCTCTGCGGGACTTTACGGGTACGAGCAGTACTTC.

This clone has more than one count but fewer than ten. V gene TRBV28 combines with J gene TRBJ1-1; maybe TRBD1 (6 bases). Germline CDR1 MDHEN, CDR2 SYDVKM. With 6 bases removed from V and 1 base from J, the gap between germline ends came to 9 bases. This CDR3 is 13 amino acids long. Here the CDR3 DNA reads TGTGCCAGCAGAAGACAGGAGAACACTGAAGCTTTCTTT. It specifies CASRRQENTEAFF.

CDR3 nucleotides: TGCAGCGTTGAAAGGCTAGCGGGGCGAAATGAGCAGTTCTTC. It encodes CSVERLAGRNEQFF. This sequence joins TRBV29-1 and TRBJ2-1; 9 nucleotides agree with TRBD2. The J segment lost 7 bases and the V segment lost 2 bases, leaving 6 bases of the junction unmatched. The V gene's germline CDR1 is SQVTM and CDR2 ANQGSEA. The CDR3 has 14 amino acids.

The V and J genes are TRBV7-9 and TRBJ2-1, with D maybe TRBD1 (5 bases). This CDR3 spans 15 amino acids. Deletions cut 3 bases from V and 0 bases from J, with 9 bases between. CDR1 and CDR2 from the germline V gene are SEHNR and FQNEAQ (reference sequence). CDR3 region: CASSFGHSSYNEQFF. CDR3 bases: TGTGCCAGCAGCTTCGGACATAGCTCCTACAATGAGCAGTTCTTC.

The V call is TRBV7-9, the J call TRBJ2-7; D perhaps matches TRBD2 (6 bases). This CDR3 spans 18 amino acids. Trimming removed 4 bases at V and 3 bases at J, with 25 bases between. Germline loops: CDR1 SEHNR, CDR2 FQNEAQ (reference sequence). The CDR3 DNA is TGTGCCAGCAGCTCCAATCCGGGACTCCAGGGAGCTCTCTACGAGCAGTACTTC. As protein: CASSSNPGLQGALYEQYF. The variable domain in full, completed from reference TRBV7-9 and TRBJ2-7, reads DTGVSQNPRHKITKRGQNVTFRCDPISEHNRLYWYRQTLGQGPEFLTYFQNEAQLEKSRLLSDRFSAERPKGSFSTLEIQRTEQGDSAMYLCASSSNPGLQGALYEQYFGPGTRLTVT.

This chain uses TRBV2 with TRBJ1-2; perhaps TRBD1 as D (5 bases). Germline V lookup: CDR1 SNHLY, CDR2 FYNNEI. Trimming shortened V by 2 bases and J by 14 bases, and 24 bases separated the two germline ends. The CDR3 has 15 residues. The CDR3 loop is CASSEIGSGQGEWTF. CDR3 DNA: TGTGCCAGCAGTGAAATTGGCTCCGGGCAGGGTGAATGGACCTTC.